This T cell receptor (beta chain) appears in the sequencing data of a study of beta chain features in type 1 diabetes. All of the isolated RNA was reverse transcribed, so expressed TCRB transcripts were sequenced. TCRdb's copy holds only in-frame clones and misses some; the assay was immunoSEQ multiplex PCR. The data contain under 900,000 clones, roughly 15% of them singletons. Via CD45RO/CCR7/CD25/CD127/CD95/CD27, cells of the CD4+ naive, central memory, regulatory and stem cell-like memory subsets were sorted. CDR3 length: 14 residues. Germline V gene data show CDR1 as MNHEY and CDR2 as SVGAGI. V lost 6 bases, J lost 2 bases, and 11 bases lay in between.

The sequencing input was naive CD4+ T cells from blood. This chain connects TRBV6-5 to TRBJ1-5; D may be TRBD1 (5 bases). The TCR was taken from a woman between 18 and 29 years old in good health. CDR3 loop: CASSRADRNQPQHF. DNA for the CDR3: TGTGCCAGCAGCAGGGCTGATCGCAATCAGCCCCAGCATTTT.